What follows are 16 T cell receptor beta chains derived from one specimen sequenced in a study of blood T cells in healthy people across ages. Sample-barcoded 5' priming and a J-beta primer mix drove a second PCR of roughly 7 to 11 cycles. Using its own MiXCR run on the 5' RACE reads, TCRdb lists one record per CDR3 protein. Among roughly 1.6 million distinct CDR3 sequences listed, almost 35% were seen once. The sample comprised blood. Every receptor here comes from a woman aged 30 to 39 in good health.

The V and J genes are TRBV7-9 and TRBJ1-2; 8 bases line up with TRBD1. This CDR3 has 18 residues. V lost 3 bases, J lost 3 bases, and 15 bases stayed unmatched. CDR1 is SEHNR and CDR2 is FQNEAQ in the germline V gene (reference sequence). The CDR3 spells CASSFPRTGQEGYYGYTF. CDR3 in DNA: TGTGCCAGCAGCTTCCCCCGGACAGGGCAGGAAGGGTACTATGGCTACACCTTC. The full variable domain, its missing parts supplied by reference TRBV7-9 and TRBJ1-2, is DTGVSQNPRHKITKRGQNVTFRCDPISEHNRLYWYRQTLGQGPEFLTYFQNEAQLEKSRLLSDRFSAERPKGSFSTLEIQRTEQGDSAMYLCASSFPRTGQEGYYGYTFGSGTRLTVV.

In this sample, this clonotype turned up once. The chain couples TRBV7-9 to TRBJ1-1, with 9 bases identical to TRBD1. Trimming removed 3 bases from V and 4 bases from J; junction bases left unmatched: 9. In germline, CDR1 is SEHNR, CDR2 FQNEAQ (reference sequence). The CDR3 runs 16 residues. The CDR3 loop reads CASSLTGGGGLTEAFF. The CDR3 DNA is TGTGCCAGCAGCTTGACAGGGGGAGGGGGTCTCACTGAAGCTTTCTTT.

The chain is built from TRBV20-1 and TRBJ2-5; TRBD1 matches 9 bases. V lost 3 bases and J lost 2; bases outside the gene matches: 7. Germline CDR1 and CDR2: DFQATT and SNEGSKA (reference sequence). There are 15 residues in the CDR3. DNA for the CDR3: TGCAGTGCTAGGGGTAGTGGGACAGGGCAAGAGACCCAGTACTTC. Translation: CSARGSGTGQETQYF.

The V and J genes are TRBV5-8 and TRBJ1-2; D gene uncertain. CDR3 length: 13 amino acids. The V end lost 0 bases, the J end lost 7 bases, and 10 bases lay between the germline ends. CDR1 and CDR2 from the germline V gene are SGHTS and YDEGEE. The DNA of the CDR3 is TGTGCCAGCAGCTTGGAAGCGCGGGGTGGCTACACCTTC. It yields the protein CASSLEARGGYTF.

This clonotype was seen many times. The genes are TRBV20-1 and TRBJ2-3; D may be TRBD1 (6 bases). The CDR3 loop spans 15 amino acids. V lost 5 bases, J lost 0 bases, and 15 bases lay in between. CDR1 is DFQATT, CDR2 SNEGSKA, per germline (reference sequence). CDR3 coding DNA: TGCAGTGCTCTCTCTGGGGGCGGTAGCACAGATACGCAGTATTTT. Its translation is CSALSGGGSTDTQYF.

With regard to this clonotype: Just one base apart from a much larger clone, this may be a read error. This chain links TRBV4-1 with TRBJ2-7, with D unresolved. V was trimmed by 2 bases and J by 6 bases, leaving 11 bases between them. The germline V gene has CDR1 MGHRA and CDR2 YSYEKL. CDR3 length: 13 amino acids. CDR3 nucleotide sequence: TGCGCCAGCAGCCAAAAGGATGCCACCGAGCAGTACTTC. Encoded protein: CASSQKDATEQYF.

As for this clonotype: The junction and the germline gene differ at one end; a read error may be behind it. CDR3 sequence reads: CVSSVRGSSYNEQFF. The CDR3 DNA sequence: TGTGTCAGCAGCGTTCGCGGGAGCTCCTACAATGAGCAGTTCTTC. The rearrangement joins TRBV9 to TRBJ2-1; 7 nucleotides match TRBD2. The CDR3 spans 15 residues. Germline loops: CDR1 SGDLS, CDR2 YYNGEE.

Points on this clonotype: The germline gene is not matched at one end of the junction; a read error may be the cause. The chain recombines TRBV30 with TRBJ2-5; a possible D gene is TRBD2 (6 bases). CDR1 and CDR2 from the germline V gene are GTSNPN and SVGIG (reference sequence). The CDR3 has 12 residues. This CDR3 is CAWRDYQEPQYF. The CDR3 DNA is TGTGCCTGGAGGGACTACCAAGAGCCCCAGTACTTC.

The chain is built from TRBV7-2 and TRBJ2-3; 11 bases are shared with TRBD2. The CDR3 runs 15 residues. Germline V lookup: CDR1 SGHTA, CDR2 FQGNSA. V shed 3 bases and J 8 bases; nucleotides not matched to a gene: 7. CDR3 in DNA: TGTGCCAGCAGCTTTCTACTAGCGGGAGATGGTACGCAGTATTTT. This translates into CASSFLLAGDGTQYF.

This clonotype has a handful of counts. The chain is built from TRBV20-1 and TRBJ1-1; 7 bases are shared with TRBD1. This CDR3 is built from 13 residues. V was clipped by 5 bases and J by 5 bases; unmatched bases: 8. The germline V gene has CDR1 DFQATT and CDR2 SNEGSKA (reference sequence). CDR3 in amino acids: CSAEQGMGTEAFF. In DNA, the CDR3 is TGCAGTGCTGAACAGGGGATGGGGACTGAAGCTTTCTTT.

There are a few counts of this clonotype. The chain employs TRBV12-3 or TRBV12-4 and TRBJ2-2, with D unclear. This CDR3 contains 16 residues. V was shortened by 4 bases and J by 0 bases, with 12 bases between the two germline ends. The CDR3 DNA is TGTGCCAGCAGTTCCCCCCAAGCGACGAACACCGGGGAGCTGTTTTTT. Its translation: CASSSPQATNTGELFF.

The sample holds many counts of this clonotype. The chain recombines TRBV11-2 with TRBJ2-1; D is unresolved. The V end was cut by 1 base, the J end by 6 bases, with 10 bases between. The germline CDR1 and CDR2 sequences are SGHAT and FQNNGV. This CDR3 spans 14 amino acids. The CDR3 spells CASSLVGVGNEQFF. The CDR3 DNA sequence: TGTGCCAGCAGCTTAGTTGGGGTCGGCAATGAGCAGTTCTTC. The full variable domain, completed using reference TRBV11-2 and TRBJ2-1, is EAGVAQSPRYKIIEKRQSVAFWCNPISGHATLYWYQQILGQGPKLLIQFQNNGVVDDSQLPKDRFSAERLKGVDSTLKIQPAKLEDSAVYLCASSLVGVGNEQFFGPGTRLTVL.

This clonotype has more than one count but fewer than ten. An end of the junction differs from the germline gene, which may be a read error. The J gene is TRBJ2-1, the V gene TRBV20-1; 11 bases are shared with TRBD2. The germline gives CDR1 DFQATT, CDR2 SNEGSKA (reference sequence). The CDR3 has 16 residues. CDR3 residues: CSAISSGGLTYNEQFF. In DNA form, the CDR3 reads TGCAGCGCTATATCTAGCGGGGGGTTAACCTACAATGAGCAGTTCTTC.

This clonotype was observed a handful of times. J is TRBJ1-4 and V is TRBV29-1; TRBD1 might be the D (5 bases). The V gene's germline CDR1 is SQVTM and CDR2 ANQGSEA. Deletions cut 6 bases from V and 6 bases from J, with 14 bases between. The CDR3 loop spans 13 amino acids. CDR3 nucleotide sequence: TGCAGCGTCACTAGCAGGGCGGATGAAAAACTGTTTTTT. Protein: CSVTSRADEKLFF. Full variable domain (remainder filled in from reference TRBV29-1 and TRBJ1-4): SAVISQKPSRDICQRGTSLTIQCQVDSQVTMMFWYRQQPGQSLTLIATANQGSEATYESGFVIDKFPISRPNLTFSTLTVSNMSPEDSSIYLCSVTSRADEKLFFGSGTQLSVL.

The chain links TRBV4-3 to TRBJ2-3; no clear D gene. Trimming cost V 0 bases and J 4 bases, with 8 bases left between them. CDR3 length: 14 residues. The germline V gene has CDR1 LGHNA and CDR2 YSLEER. This chain's CDR3 is CASSQDWSADTQYF. In DNA, the CDR3 is TGCGCCAGCAGCCAAGATTGGTCCGCAGATACGCAGTATTTT.

The rearrangement joins TRBV6-5 to TRBJ1-5; D gene ambiguous. V shed 6 bases and J shed 0 bases, with 12 bases lying between them. The CDR3 contains 15 residues. CDR1 and CDR2 (germline): MNHEY, SVGAGI. Here the CDR3 DNA reads TGTGCCAGCAGATCAAGTCAACATAGCAATCAGCCCCAGCATTTT. Amino acids: CASRSSQHSNQPQHF.